The clone carrying this T cell receptor beta chain is medium-sized (0.01 to 0.1%) in the sample. Its target is not known. Time point indicated: persistent/refractory GD, antithyroid drugs over 5 years with positive TRAb. Scientists built the TCR library using RNA that was extracted from PBMCs. Both iRepertoire HTBI primers and Arm-PCR of CDR3 regions were used to build the TCR beta libraries. TCRdb processed the multiplex PCR reads anew with MiXCR; each CDR3 protein has one entry. The sample holds some 370,000 distinct CDR3 sequences, less than 25% seen once. This specimen comes from a study of regulatory T cells in long-lasting Graves disease. Points from the study as a whole: Authors noted too few samples as a limitation.

The sequence derives from a female donor with Graves disease. Sequenced material: peripheral blood mononuclear cells (PBMCs), taken when the disease was refractory, from a patient treated with antithyroid drugs.

DNA for the CDR3: TGTGCCAGCAGTCCCGTCTCGTCGGGGGGACCGTTCCAGTACTTC. It yields the protein CASSPVSSGGPFQYF. The genes are TRBV28 and TRBJ2-5; 7 nucleotides align to TRBD2. Germline CDR1 and CDR2: MDHEN and SYDVKM. J was trimmed by 10 bases and V by 5 bases; bases with no gene match: 16. The CDR3 length is 15 residues.